This paragraph covers one T cell receptor (beta chain) sequence. What it binds is not known. This record comes from a study of identical twins. Study conclusions and caveats: Cord blood beta clonotypes present at high abundance carried fewer insertions; no such pattern appeared in memory repertoires.

TCRdb reprocessed the 5' RACE reads via MiXCR and lists one record per CDR3 protein. The table includes 1.5 million or so distinct CDR3 sequences, around 33% detected once. The junction had 13 bases not matched to a gene; V was cut back by 1 base and J by 2 bases. CDR1 and CDR2 (germline): DFQATT, SNEGSKA (reference sequence). The CDR3 consists of 18 residues. The sequence derives from a newborn girl in good health. Sequencing was performed on cord blood. The chain carries TRBV20-1 and TRBJ2-3, with 9 bases matching TRBD2. The CDR3 nucleotides are TGCAGTGCTAGAGGGAGACTAGCGGTCGAGGGCCTCACAGATACGCAGTATTTT. As protein: CSARGRLAVEGLTDTQYF.